Listed below are T cell receptor beta chains from one sample, sequenced in a study of beta chain features in type 1 diabetes. Clones were sequenced by immunoSEQ multiplex PCR, and TCRdb holds only the in-frame ones, with some missing. The data show around 400,000 clones, over 10% seen once. Material: naive CD4+ T cells from blood. The receptor source for this set is a young man in good health. Each CDR3 is given with its conserved first and last residue. The D gene is left open where the match is weak. Rows give clone size only sometimes, using once, few, many, or a class for an expanded clone.

J	V	D	size	CDR3	DNA
TRBJ2-4	TRBV19	-	few	CASSNPPRDIQYF	TGTGCCAGTAGTAACCCTCCGAGGGACATTCAGTACTTC
TRBJ2-7	TRBV11-2	TRBD1	few	CASSLVGQGRVQYF	TGTGCCAGCAGCTTGGTGGGACAGGGAAGGGTGCAGTACTTC
TRBJ1-5	TRBV19	-	few	CASLSFGNQPQHF	TGTGCCAGCCTTAGTTTTGGCAATCAGCCCCAGCATTTT
TRBJ1-1	TRBV7-3	-	few	CASSLYMNTEAFF	TGTGCCAGCAGCCTATATATGAACACTGAAGCTTTCTTT
TRBJ1-5	TRBV25-1	-	few	CASSDSGVVQPQHF	TGTGCCAGCAGTGATTCCGGGGTGGTGCAGCCCCAGCATTTT
TRBJ1-2	TRBV4-3	-	-	CASSQEITGTVYGYTF	TGCGCCAGCAGCCAAGAGATTACTGGTACTGTCTATGGCTACACCTTC
TRBJ2-2	TRBV5-1	-	-	CASRTTGGELFF	TGCGCCAGCAGAACGACAGGAGGGGAGCTGTTTTTT
TRBJ2-5	TRBV19	-	few	CASSGPPGPHGSGETQYF	TGTGCCAGTAGTGGGCCCCCAGGTCCCCACGGGTCGGGGGAGACCCAGTACTTC
TRBJ2-2	TRBV5-4	-	few	CASSSPHQNTGELFF	TGTGCCAGCAGCTCCCCACACCAGAACACCGGGGAGCTGTTTTTT
TRBJ2-7	TRBV29-1	-	many	CSVSSFDEQYF	TGCAGCGTCTCGAGTTTCGACGAGCAGTACTTC
TRBJ1-5	TRBV4-2	TRBD1	few	CASSKTGARDQPQHF	TGTGCCAGCAGCAAGACAGGGGCGAGGGATCAGCCCCAGCATTTT
TRBJ2-3	TRBV5-1	TRBD1	-	CASSRTGIVTDTQYF	TGCGCCAGCAGCCGGACAGGGATTGTCACAGATACGCAGTATTTT
TRBJ1-4	TRBV7-2	-	-	CASSLGRASNEKLFF	TGTGCCAGCAGCTTAGGCAGGGCCTCAAATGAAAAACTGTTTTTT
TRBJ1-1	TRBV6-6	TRBD1	few	CASSSGQANTEAFF	TGTGCCAGCAGTTCAGGACAGGCAAACACTGAAGCTTTCTTT
TRBJ1-2	TRBV19	-	-	CASSTDSVNGHGYTF	TGTGCCAGTAGTACAGACAGTGTGAATGGGCATGGCTACACCTTC
TRBJ2-2	TRBV19	TRBD2	-	CASSNPTSTNTGELFF	TGTGCCAGTAGTAACCCGACTAGCACGAACACCGGGGAGCTGTTTTTT
TRBJ2-2	TRBV4-2	-	-	CASSHEDGRMSGELFF	TGTGCCAGCAGCCATGAAGACGGGAGAATGTCCGGGGAGCTGTTTTTT
TRBJ2-1	TRBV5-1	TRBD1	few	CASSPTLGQGGNEQFF	TGCGCCAGCAGCCCAACATTAGGACAGGGGGGGAATGAGCAGTTCTTC
TRBJ1-1	TRBV28	-	few	CASSFPGSEAFF	TGTGCCAGCAGTTTTCCAGGGTCGGAAGCTTTCTTT
TRBJ1-6	TRBV7-2	-	-	CASSLGVPDSSPLHF	TGTGCCAGCAGCTTAGGAGTTCCTGATAGCTCACCCCTCCACTTT
TRBJ2-4	TRBV27	TRBD1	-	CASSTFSRGQDIQYF	TGTGCCAGCAGCACCTTCTCCAGGGGGCAGGACATTCAGTACTTC
TRBJ1-2	TRBV30	-	-	CAWIRVGYGYTF	TGTGCCTGGATCAGGGTAGGCTATGGCTACACCTTC
TRBJ2-1	TRBV28	TRBD2	many	CASMGLAGTNEQFF	TGTGCCAGCATGGGACTAGCGGGGACCAATGAGCAGTTCTTC
TRBJ1-1	TRBV7-9	-	few	CASSELTEAFF	TGTGCCAGCAGCGAACTCACTGAAGCTTTCTTT
TRBJ1-6	TRBV30	TRBD1	-	CALDAHGQGFSYNSPLHF	TGTGCCTTGGATGCCCATGGACAGGGGTTCTCCTATAATTCACCCCTCCACTTT
TRBJ2-4	TRBV7-2	-	few	CASSQENIQYF	TGTGCCAGCAGTCAGGAAAACATTCAGTACTTC
TRBJ1-5	TRBV29-1	TRBD1	few	CSVEDRGSNQPQHF	TGCAGCGTTGAGGACAGGGGAAGCAATCAGCCCCAGCATTTT
TRBJ2-5	TRBV25-1	-	few	CASSEGEETQYF	TGTGCCAGCTCCGAGGGAGAGGAGACCCAGTACTTC
TRBJ2-3	TRBV5-1	TRBD1	few	CASSLKQGVDTQYF	TGCGCCAGCAGCTTGAAACAGGGGGTTGATACGCAGTATTTT
TRBJ2-3	TRBV28	-	-	CASSRDDTQYF	TGTGCCAGCAGTCGGGATGATACGCAGTATTTT
TRBJ2-7	TRBV7-2	-	few	CASSPPGLRYEQYF	TGTGCCAGCAGCCCGCCGGGACTCCGCTACGAGCAGTACTTC
TRBJ2-7	TRBV9	TRBD2	-	CASSVGLAGAYEQYF	TGTGCCAGCAGCGTAGGGCTAGCGGGAGCCTACGAGCAGTACTTC
TRBJ2-7	TRBV28	TRBD1	-	CASSSGGSYEQYF	TGTGCCAGCAGTTCAGGGGGAAGCTACGAGCAGTACTTC
TRBJ2-1	TRBV4-2	TRBD2	-	CASSQSLAGAVNEQFF	TGTGCCAGCAGCCAATCATTAGCGGGAGCGGTGAATGAGCAGTTCTTC
TRBJ2-1	TRBV5-4	-	few	CASSLSGLSYNEQFF	TGTGCCAGCAGCTTGTCAGGGTTGTCCTACAATGAGCAGTTCTTC
TRBJ2-6	TRBV29-1	-	-	CSVLLLSGANVLTF	TGCAGCGTTTTATTATTGTCTGGGGCCAACGTCCTGACTTTC